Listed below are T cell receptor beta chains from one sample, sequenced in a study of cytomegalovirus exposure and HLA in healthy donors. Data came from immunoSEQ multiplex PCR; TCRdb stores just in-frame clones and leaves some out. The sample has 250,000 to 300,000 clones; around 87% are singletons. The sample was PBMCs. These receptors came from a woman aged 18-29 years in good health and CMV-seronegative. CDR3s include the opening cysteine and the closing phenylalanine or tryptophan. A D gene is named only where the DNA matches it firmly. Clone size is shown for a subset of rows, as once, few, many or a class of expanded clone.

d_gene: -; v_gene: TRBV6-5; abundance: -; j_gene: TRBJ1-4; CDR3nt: TGTGCCAGCACCAAAAGGGGGACCATGGGTGAAAAACTGTTTTTT; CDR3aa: CASTKRGTMGEKLFF
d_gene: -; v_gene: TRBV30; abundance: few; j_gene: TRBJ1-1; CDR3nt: TGTGCCTGGAGTGACAGGTCGAACACTGAAGCTTTCTTT; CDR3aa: CAWSDRSNTEAFF
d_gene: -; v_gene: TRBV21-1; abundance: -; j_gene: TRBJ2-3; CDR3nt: TGTGCCAGCAGCAAAGTAAGCGGGGGATCAAGCACAGATACGCAGTATTTT; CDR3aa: CASSKVSGGSSTDTQYF
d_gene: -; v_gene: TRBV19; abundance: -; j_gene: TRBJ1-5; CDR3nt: TGTGCCAGTAGTATAGCTCCAGGGCCCAATCAGCCCCAGCATTTT; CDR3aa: CASSIAPGPNQPQHF
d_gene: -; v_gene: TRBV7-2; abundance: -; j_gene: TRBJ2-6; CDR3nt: TGTGCCAGCAGCTTAGGGGCAGCTGGGGCCAACGTCCTGACTTTC; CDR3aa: CASSLGAAGANVLTF
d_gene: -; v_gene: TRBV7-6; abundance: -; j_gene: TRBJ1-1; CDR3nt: TGTGCCAGCAGCTTGCGTGGGGCGAACACTGAAGCTTTCTTT; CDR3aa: CASSLRGANTEAFF
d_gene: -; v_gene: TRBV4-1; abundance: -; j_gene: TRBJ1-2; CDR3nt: TGCGCCAGCAGCCGGCCCGGGACAACTAACTATGGCTACACCTTC; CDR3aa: CASSRPGTTNYGYTF
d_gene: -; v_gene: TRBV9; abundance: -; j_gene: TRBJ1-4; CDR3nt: TGTGCCAGCAGCCCCCCGTCAACTAATGAAAAACTGTTTTTT; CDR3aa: CASSPPSTNEKLFF
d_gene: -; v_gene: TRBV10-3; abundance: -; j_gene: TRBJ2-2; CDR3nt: TGTGCCATCCCCGGGCGAGGGTCCGAGGAGCTGTTTTTT; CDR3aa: CAIPGRGSEELFF
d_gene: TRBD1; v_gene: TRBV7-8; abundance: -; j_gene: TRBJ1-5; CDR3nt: TGTGCCAGCAGCTTAGTCCGGACAGGGGACAATCAGCCCCAGCATTTT; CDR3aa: CASSLVRTGDNQPQHF
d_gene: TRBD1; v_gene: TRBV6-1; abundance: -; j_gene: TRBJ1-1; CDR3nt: TGTGCCAGCGGACCGGGACAGGGAGGTACTGAAGCTTTCTTT; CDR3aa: CASGPGQGGTEAFF
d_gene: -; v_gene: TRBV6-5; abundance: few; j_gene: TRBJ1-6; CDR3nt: TGTGCCAGCAGTCGGGTTAATTCACCCCTCCACTTT; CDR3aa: CASSRVNSPLHF
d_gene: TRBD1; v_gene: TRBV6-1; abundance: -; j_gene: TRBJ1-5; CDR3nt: TGTGCCAGCAGTGCCTGGACAGGGTCGTCGAGCAATCAGCCCCAGCATTTT; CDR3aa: CASSAWTGSSSNQPQHF
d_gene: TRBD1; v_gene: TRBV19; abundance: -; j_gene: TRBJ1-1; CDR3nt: TGTGCCAGTAGTATCGGGGGGACAGGGAGGGTGAACACTGAAGCTTTCTTT; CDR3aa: CASSIGGTGRVNTEAFF
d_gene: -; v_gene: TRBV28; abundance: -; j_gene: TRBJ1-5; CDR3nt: TGTGCCCACGGTGGGGGGGGAGATAAGGAGCCCCAGCATTTT; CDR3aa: CAHGGGGDKEPQHF
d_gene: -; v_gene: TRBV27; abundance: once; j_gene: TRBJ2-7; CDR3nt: TGTGCCAGCAGTTTGGTATCCACAACCTACGAGCAGTACTTC; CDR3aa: CASSLVSTTYEQYF
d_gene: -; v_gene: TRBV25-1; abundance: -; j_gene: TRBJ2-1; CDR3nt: TGTGCCAGCAGTGAATTGAATTCTACCTACAATGAGCAGTTCTTC; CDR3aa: CASSELNSTYNEQFF
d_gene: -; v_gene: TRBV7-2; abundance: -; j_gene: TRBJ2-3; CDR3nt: TGTGCCAGCAGCTTGAACTTTGGCACAGATACGCAGTATTTT; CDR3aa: CASSLNFGTDTQYF
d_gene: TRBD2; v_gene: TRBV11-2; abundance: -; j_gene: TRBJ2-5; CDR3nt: TGTGCCAGCAGCTTAAGGCGGGGGGGCCTAGAGACCCAGTACTTC; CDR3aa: CASSLRRGGLETQYF
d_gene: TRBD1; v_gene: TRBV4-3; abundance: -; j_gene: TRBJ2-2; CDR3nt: TGCGCCAGCAGCCAAGACTGGGGACAGATCTACACCGGGGAGCTGTTTTTT; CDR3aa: CASSQDWGQIYTGELFF
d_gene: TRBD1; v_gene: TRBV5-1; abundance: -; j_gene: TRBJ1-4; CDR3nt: TGCGCCAGCAGAGGGGGCACACGCGGCGGGGAAAAACTGTTTTTT; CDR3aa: CASRGGTRGGEKLFF
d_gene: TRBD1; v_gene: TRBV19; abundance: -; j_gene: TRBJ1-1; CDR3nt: TGTGCCAGTAGCTCGGACAGGGTTGGATTAGAAGCTTTCTTT; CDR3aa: CASSSDRVGLEAFF
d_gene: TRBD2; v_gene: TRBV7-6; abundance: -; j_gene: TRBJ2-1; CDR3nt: TGTGCCAGCAGCTTAGACGGGCTAGCGGGGGGCACCTACAATGAGCAGTTCTTC; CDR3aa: CASSLDGLAGGTYNEQFF
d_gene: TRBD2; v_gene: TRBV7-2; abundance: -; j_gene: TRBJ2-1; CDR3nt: TGTGCCAGCAGCTTAGTTGTTAGCGGGGAGTACAATGAGCAGTTCTTC; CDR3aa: CASSLVVSGEYNEQFF
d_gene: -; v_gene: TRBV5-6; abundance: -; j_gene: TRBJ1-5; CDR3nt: TGTGCCAGCACCCTGGGCGGGAATCAGCCCCAGCATTTT; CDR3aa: CASTLGGNQPQHF
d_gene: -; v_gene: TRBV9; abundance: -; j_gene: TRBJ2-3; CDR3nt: TGTGCCAGCAGCGTAGGGGACACCACAGATACGCAGTATTTT; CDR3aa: CASSVGDTTDTQYF
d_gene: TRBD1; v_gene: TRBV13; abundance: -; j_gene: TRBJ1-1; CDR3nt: TGTGCCAGCAGCTTACCAGGGGGGCGAACTGAAGCTTTCTTT; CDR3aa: CASSLPGGRTEAFF
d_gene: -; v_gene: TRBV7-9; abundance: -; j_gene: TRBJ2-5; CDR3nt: TGTGCCAGCAGTTCTTCCTTAGAGACCCAGTACTTC; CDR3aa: CASSSSLETQYF
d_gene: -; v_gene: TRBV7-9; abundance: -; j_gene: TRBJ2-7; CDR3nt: TGTGCCAGCAGCTTTACACCAAATCCGGGTTACGAGCAGTACTTC; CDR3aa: CASSFTPNPGYEQYF
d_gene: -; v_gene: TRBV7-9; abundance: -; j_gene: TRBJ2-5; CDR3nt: TGTGCCAGCAGCTTAGGGTATAGCGAGACGGTCGGAGAGACCCAGTACTTC; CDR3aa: CASSLGYSETVGETQYF
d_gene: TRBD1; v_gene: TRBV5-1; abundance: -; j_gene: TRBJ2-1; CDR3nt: TGCGCCAGCAGCCCTGGGACAGGGGTTTCGGATGAGCAGTTCTTC; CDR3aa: CASSPGTGVSDEQFF